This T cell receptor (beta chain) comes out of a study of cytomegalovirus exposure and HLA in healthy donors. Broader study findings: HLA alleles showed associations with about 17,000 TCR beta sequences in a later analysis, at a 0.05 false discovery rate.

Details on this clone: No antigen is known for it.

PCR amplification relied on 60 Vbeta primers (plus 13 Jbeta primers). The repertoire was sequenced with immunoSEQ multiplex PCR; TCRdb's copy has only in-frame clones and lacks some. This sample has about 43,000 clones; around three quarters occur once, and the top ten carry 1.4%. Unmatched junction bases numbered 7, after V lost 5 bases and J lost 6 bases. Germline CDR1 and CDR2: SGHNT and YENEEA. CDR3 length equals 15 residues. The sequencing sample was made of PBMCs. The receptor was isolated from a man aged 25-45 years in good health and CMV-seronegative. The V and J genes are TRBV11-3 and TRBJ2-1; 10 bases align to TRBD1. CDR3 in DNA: TGTGCCAGCAGCGAGAGGGACAGGGGTTCCAATGAGCAGTTCTTC. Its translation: CASSERDRGSNEQFF.